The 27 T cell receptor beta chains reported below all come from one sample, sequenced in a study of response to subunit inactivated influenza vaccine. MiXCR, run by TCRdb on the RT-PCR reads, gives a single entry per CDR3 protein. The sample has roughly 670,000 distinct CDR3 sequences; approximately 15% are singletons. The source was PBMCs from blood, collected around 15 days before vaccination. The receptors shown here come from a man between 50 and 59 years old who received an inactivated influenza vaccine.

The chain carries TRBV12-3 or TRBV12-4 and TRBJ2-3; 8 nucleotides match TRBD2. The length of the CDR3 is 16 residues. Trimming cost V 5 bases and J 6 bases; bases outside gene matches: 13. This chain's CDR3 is CASSPTLSGGGDTQYF. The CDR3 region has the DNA TGTGCCAGCAGTCCGACCCTGAGCGGGGGAGGGGATACGCAGTATTTT.

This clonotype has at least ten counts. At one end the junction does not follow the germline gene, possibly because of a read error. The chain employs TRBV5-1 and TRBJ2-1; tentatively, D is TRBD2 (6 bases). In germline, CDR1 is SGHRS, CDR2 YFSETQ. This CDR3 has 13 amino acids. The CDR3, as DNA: TGTGCCAGCAGCTTAGGAGGGAGCAATGAGCAGTTCTTC. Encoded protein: CASSLGGSNEQFF.

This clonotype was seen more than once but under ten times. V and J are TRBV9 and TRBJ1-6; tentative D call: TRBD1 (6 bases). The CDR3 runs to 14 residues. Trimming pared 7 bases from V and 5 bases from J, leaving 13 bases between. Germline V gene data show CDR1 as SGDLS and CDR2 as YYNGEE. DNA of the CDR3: TGTGCCAGCGCGGCGGCAGGGGATAATTCACCCCTCCACTTT. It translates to CASAAAGDNSPLHF.

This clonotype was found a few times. DNA of the CDR3: TGTGCCATCAGTGAGTCCTCGGACAGGCCCTCCTACAATGAGCAGTTCTTC. Its translation is CAISESSDRPSYNEQFF. The chain is built from TRBV10-3 and TRBJ2-1; 7 bases line up with TRBD1. V gave up 0 bases and J gave up 0 bases; unmatched junction bases: 5. CDR1 ENHRY and CDR2 SYGVKD come from the germline V gene. This CDR3 is 17 amino acids long.

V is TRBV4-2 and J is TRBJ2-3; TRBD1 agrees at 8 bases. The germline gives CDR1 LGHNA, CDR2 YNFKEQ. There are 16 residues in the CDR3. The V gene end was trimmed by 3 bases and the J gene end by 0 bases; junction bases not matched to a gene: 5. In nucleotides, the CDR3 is TGTGCCAGCAGCCAGAGACAGGGGTTCAGCACAGATACGCAGTATTTT. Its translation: CASSQRQGFSTDTQYF.

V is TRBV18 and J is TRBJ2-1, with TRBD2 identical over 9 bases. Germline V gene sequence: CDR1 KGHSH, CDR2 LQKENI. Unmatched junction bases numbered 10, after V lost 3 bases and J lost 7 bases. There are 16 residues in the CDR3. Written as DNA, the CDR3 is TGTGCCAGCTCACCCTCTATGAGCGGACTAGCGAATGAGCAGTTCTTC. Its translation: CASSPSMSGLANEQFF.

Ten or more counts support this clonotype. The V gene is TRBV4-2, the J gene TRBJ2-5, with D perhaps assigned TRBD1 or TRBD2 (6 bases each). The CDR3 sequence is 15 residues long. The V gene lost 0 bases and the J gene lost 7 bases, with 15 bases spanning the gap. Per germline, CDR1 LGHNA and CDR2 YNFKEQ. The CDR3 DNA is TGTGCCAGCAGCCAAGATGCGGGGACAAGAGGGACCCAGTACTTC. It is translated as CASSQDAGTRGTQYF.

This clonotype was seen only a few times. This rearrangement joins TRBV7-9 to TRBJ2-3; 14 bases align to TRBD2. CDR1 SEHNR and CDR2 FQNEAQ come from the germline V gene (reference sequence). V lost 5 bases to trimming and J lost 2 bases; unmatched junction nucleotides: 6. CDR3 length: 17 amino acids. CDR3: CASSVRLAGGLTDTQYF. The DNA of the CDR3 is TGTGCCAGCAGCGTCCGACTAGCGGGGGGGCTCACAGATACGCAGTATTTT.

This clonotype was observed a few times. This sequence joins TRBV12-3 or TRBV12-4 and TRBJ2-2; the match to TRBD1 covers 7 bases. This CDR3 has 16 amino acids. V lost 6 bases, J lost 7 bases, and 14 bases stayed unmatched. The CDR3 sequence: CASSREGRGFIGELFF. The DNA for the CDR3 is TGTGCCAGCAGCCGCGAAGGCAGGGGGTTTATCGGGGAGCTGTTTTTT.

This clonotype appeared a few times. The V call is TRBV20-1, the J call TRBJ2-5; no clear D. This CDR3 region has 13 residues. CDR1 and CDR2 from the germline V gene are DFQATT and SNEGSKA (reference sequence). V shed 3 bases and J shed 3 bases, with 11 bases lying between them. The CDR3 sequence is CSARGPGEETQYF. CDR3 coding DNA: TGCAGTGCTAGGGGCCCTGGGGAAGAGACCCAGTACTTC.

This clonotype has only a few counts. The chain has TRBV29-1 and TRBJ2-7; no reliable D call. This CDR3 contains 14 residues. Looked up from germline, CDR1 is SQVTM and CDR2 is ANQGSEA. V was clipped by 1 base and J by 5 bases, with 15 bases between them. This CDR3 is CSVEGARFGDEQYF. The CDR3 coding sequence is TGCAGCGTTGAAGGTGCTCGGTTTGGGGACGAGCAGTACTTC.

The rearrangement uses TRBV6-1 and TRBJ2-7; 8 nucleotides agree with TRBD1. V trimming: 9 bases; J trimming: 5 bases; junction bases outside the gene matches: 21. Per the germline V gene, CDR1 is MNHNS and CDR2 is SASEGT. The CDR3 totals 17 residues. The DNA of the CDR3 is TGTGCCAGTCGAGGAGGTCAGGGGGCTTTCTACTGGGACGAGCAGTACTTC. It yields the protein CASRGGQGAFYWDEQYF.

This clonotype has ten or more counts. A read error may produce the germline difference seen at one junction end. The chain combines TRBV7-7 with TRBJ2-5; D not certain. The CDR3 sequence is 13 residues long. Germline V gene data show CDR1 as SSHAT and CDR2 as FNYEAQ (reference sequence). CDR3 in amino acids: CASSLGVLETQYF. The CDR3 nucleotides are TGTGCTAGCAGCTTAGGAGTTTTGGAGACCCAGTACTTC.

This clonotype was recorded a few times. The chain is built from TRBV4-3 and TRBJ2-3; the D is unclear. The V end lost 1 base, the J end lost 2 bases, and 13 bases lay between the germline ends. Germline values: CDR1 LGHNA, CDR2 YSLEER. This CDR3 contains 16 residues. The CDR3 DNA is TGCGCCAGCAGCCAAGGTATTTGGAGTCTCACAGATACGCAGTATTTT. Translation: CASSQGIWSLTDTQYF.

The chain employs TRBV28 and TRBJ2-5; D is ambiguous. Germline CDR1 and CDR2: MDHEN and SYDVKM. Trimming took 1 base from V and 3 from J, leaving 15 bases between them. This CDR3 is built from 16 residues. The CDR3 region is CASSLSPSSTKETQYF. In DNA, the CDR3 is TGTGCCAGCAGTTTATCCCCGAGTTCCACGAAAGAGACCCAGTACTTC. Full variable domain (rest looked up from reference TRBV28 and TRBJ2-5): DVKVTQSSRYLVKRTGEKVFLECVQDMDHENMFWYRQDPGLGLRLIYFSYDVKMKEKGDIPEGYSVSREKKERFSLILESASTNQTSMYLCASSLSPSSTKETQYFGPGTRLLVL.

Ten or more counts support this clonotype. CDR3 nucleotide sequence: TGTGCCAGCAGTGACGGGACTAGCGGGGGGAGGGAGACCCAGTACTTC. Protein product: CASSDGTSGGRETQYF. V gene TRBV2 combines with J gene TRBJ2-5, with 15 bases lining up with TRBD2. Germline V gives CDR1 SNHLY, CDR2 FYNNEI. Trimming took 3 bases from V and 5 from J; bases not matched to a gene: 4. The CDR3 has 16 residues.

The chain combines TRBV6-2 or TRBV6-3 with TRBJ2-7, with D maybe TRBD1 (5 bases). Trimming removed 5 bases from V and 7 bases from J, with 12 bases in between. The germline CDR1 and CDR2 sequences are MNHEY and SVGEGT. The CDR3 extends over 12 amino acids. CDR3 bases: TGTGCCAGCAGTAAGCGACGGACAGAGCAGTACTTC. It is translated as CASSKRRTEQYF.

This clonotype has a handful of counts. The DNA of the CDR3 is TGTGCCAGCAGCCCTAGGACGGATGTGAACACTGAAGCTTTCTTT. Protein product: CASSPRTDVNTEAFF. The chain uses TRBV7-2 and TRBJ1-1; D is unresolved. There are 15 residues in the CDR3. V was cut by 5 bases and J by 0 bases, with 13 bases left in between. Germline V gene data show CDR1 as SGHTA and CDR2 as FQGNSA. Full variable domain (remainder filled in from reference TRBV7-2 and TRBJ1-1): GAGVSQSPSNKVTEKGKDVELRCDPISGHTALYWYRQSLGQGLEFLIYFQGNSAPDKSGLPSDRFSAERTGGSVSTLTIQRTQQEDSAVYLCASSPRTDVNTEAFFGQGTRLTVV.

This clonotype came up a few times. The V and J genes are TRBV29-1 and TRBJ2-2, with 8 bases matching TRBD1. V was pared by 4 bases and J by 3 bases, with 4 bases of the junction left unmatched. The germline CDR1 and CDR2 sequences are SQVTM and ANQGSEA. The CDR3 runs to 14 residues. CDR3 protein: CSVAQGAHTGELFF. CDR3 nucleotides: TGCAGCGTTGCTCAGGGGGCTCACACCGGGGAGCTGTTTTTT.

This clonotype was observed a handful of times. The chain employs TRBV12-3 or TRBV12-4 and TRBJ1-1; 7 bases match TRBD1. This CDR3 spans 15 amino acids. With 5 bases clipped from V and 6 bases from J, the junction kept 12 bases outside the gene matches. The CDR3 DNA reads TGTGCCAGCAGTCCGGGGAAGGGGGCTCTGGCTGAAGCTTTCTTT. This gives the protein CASSPGKGALAEAFF.

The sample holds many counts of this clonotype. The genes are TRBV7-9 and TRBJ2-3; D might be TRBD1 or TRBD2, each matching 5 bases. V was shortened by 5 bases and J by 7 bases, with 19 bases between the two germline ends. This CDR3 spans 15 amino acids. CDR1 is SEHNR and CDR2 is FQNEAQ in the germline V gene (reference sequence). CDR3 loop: CASSMGDPLPNTQYF. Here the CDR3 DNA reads TGTGCCAGCAGCATGGGGGACCCCCTCCCGAATACGCAGTATTTT.

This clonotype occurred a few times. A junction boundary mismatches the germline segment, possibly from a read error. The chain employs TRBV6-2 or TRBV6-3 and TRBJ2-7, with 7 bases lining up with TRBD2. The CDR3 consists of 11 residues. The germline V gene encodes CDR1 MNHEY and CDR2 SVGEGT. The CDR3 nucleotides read TGTGCCAGCAGCCAGGGTTCGGCGGGGGACTTC. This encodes CASSQGSAGDF.

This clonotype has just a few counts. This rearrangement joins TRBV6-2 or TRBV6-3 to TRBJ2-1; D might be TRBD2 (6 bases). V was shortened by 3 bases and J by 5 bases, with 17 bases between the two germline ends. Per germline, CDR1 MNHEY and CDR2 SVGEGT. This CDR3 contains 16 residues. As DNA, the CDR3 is TGTGCCAGCAGTTATATGGACTACAACCCCAACAATGAGCAGTTCTTC. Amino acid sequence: CASSYMDYNPNNEQFF.

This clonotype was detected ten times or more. The CDR3 spells CASSDTSEITDTQYF. In nucleotides, the CDR3 is TGTGCCAGCAGTGATACTAGCGAGATAACAGATACGCAGTATTTT. The chain combines TRBV25-1 with TRBJ2-3; 7 nucleotides match TRBD2. V was pared by 3 bases and J by 3 bases, with 6 bases of the junction left unmatched. This CDR3 is built from 15 residues. The germline CDR1 and CDR2 sequences are MGHDK and SYGVNS. The whole variable domain, remainder taken from reference TRBV25-1 and TRBJ2-3, is EADIYQTPRYLVIGTGKKITLECSQTMGHDKMYWYQQDPGMELHLIHYSYGVNSTEKGDLSSESTVSRIRTEHFPLTLESARPSHTSQYLCASSDTSEITDTQYFGPGTRLTVL.

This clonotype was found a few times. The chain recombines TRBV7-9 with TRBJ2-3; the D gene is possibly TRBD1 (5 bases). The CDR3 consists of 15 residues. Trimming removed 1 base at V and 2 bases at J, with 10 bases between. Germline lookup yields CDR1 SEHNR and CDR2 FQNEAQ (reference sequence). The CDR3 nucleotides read TGTGCCAGCAGCTTAGTCGGACAAAACACAGATACGCAGTATTTT. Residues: CASSLVGQNTDTQYF.

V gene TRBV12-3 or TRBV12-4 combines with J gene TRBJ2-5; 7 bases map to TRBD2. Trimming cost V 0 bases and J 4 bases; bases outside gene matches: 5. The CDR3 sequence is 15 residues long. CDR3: CASSLALAAGETQYF. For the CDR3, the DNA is TGTGCCAGCAGTTTAGCCCTAGCGGCGGGAGAGACCCAGTACTTC.

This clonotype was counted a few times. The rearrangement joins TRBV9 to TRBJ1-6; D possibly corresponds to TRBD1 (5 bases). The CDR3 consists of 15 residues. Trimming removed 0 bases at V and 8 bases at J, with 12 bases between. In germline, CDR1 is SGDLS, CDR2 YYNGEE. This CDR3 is CASSVGQGSDSPLHF. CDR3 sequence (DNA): TGTGCCAGCAGCGTAGGGCAGGGTTCGGATTCACCCCTCCACTTT.